The present T cell receptor (beta chain) was sequenced within a study of OX40 agonist ivuxolimab in advanced cancers. Background on the study: Ivuxolimab, an antibody that agonizes OX40 (CD134), was administered to the patients. Ivuxolimab was delivered to patients intravenously every 2 weeks at doses spanning 0.01 to 10 mg/kg.

The CDR3 sequence is 14 residues long. Per germline, CDR1 SGHRS and CDR2 YFSETQ. V dropped 4 bases and J dropped 4; count of bases not matched to a gene: 7. Clones were read by immunoSEQ multiplex PCR, and TCRdb kept only the in-frame ones, dropping some. Of some 150,000 clones listed, 90% are singletons. The sequence was obtained from an adult with an advanced solid tumor such as melanoma, head and neck, liver or kidney cancer. This rearrangement joins TRBV5-1 to TRBJ1-1; 7 bases line up with TRBD1. Sample: CD4+ or CD8+ T cells sorted from blood, taken in a trial of the OX40 agonist ivuxolimab. CDR3 loop: CASSPRDRGTEAFF. In nucleotides, the CDR3 is TGCGCCAGCAGCCCCCGGGACAGAGGCACTGAAGCTTTCTTT.